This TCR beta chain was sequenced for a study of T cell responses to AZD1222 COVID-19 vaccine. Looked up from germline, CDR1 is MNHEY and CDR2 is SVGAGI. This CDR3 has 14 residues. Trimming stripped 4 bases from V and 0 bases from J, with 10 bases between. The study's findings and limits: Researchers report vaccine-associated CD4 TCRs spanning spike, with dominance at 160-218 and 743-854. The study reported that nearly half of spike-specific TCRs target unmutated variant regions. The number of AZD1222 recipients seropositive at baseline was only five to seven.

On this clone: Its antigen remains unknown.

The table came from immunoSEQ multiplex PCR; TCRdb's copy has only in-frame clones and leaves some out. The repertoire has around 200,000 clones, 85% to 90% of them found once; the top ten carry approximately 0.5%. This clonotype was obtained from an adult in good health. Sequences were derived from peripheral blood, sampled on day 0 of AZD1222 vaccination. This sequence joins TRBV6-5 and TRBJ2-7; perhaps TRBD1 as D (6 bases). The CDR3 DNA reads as TGTGCCAGCAGTTTTGACAGGAGCTCCTACGAGCAGTACTTC. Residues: CASSFDRSSYEQYF.